This T cell receptor (beta chain) was captured in a study of OX40 agonist ivuxolimab in advanced cancers. Across the whole study: As their treatment, patients were administered ivuxolimab, an agonistic anti-OX40 (CD134) antibody. Among those enrolled, mean age was about 63 years (range roughly 20 to 80) and over 70% were male. Study-wide results and caveats: Still undetermined is the antigen specificity of the expanded peripheral T cells.

Profiled with immunoSEQ multiplex PCR; TCRdb holds only in-frame clones, not every one. Of fewer than 120,000 clones listed, approximately 89% are singletons. Trimming shortened V by 0 bases and J by 3 bases, and 9 bases separated the two germline ends. This CDR3 spans 15 amino acids. From germline, CDR1 is PRHDT and CDR2 FYEKMQ (reference sequence). Details on this clone: Its antigen is undetermined.

Source: CD4+ or CD8+ T cells sorted from blood, taken in a trial of the OX40 agonist ivuxolimab. The source is an adult with an advanced solid tumor such as melanoma, head and neck, liver or kidney cancer. The V call is TRBV13, the J call TRBJ2-1, with D perhaps matching TRBD1 (6 bases). As DNA, the CDR3 is TGTGCCAGCAGCTTAGGGGGGGCCTACTACAATGAGCAGTTCTTC. Amino acids: CASSLGGAYYNEQFF.